This T cell receptor (beta chain) is from a study of technical replicates of blood from a handful of donors. Repertoires were generated with immunoSEQ multiplex PCR, while TCRdb's copy carries only in-frame clones and drops some. The table includes 80,000 to 95,000 clones, approximately 94% detected once. V lost 3 bases, J lost 2 bases, and 11 bases lay in between. The length of the CDR3 is 15 residues. Germline-derived CDR1 and CDR2 are KGHSH and LQKENI. Sequencing was done on a sample of T cells isolated from PBMCs. This TCR came from a human donor in good health. The chain joins TRBV18 to TRBJ1-5; a weak D match, TRBD1 (5 bases). The CDR3 DNA sequence: TGTGCCAGCTCACCGGACATAAACGGCAATCAGCCCCAGCATTTT. This translates into CASSPDINGNQPQHF.